This TCR beta chain comes out of a study of CD8 T cells in Susac syndrome (dated by TCRdb to between 2018 and 2021). Background on the whole study: Whether CD8+ T cell activation and differentiation in Susac syndrome was antigen driven was tested using repertoire sequencing. The clonality of the CD8+ T cell repertoire was compared across around twelve healthy donors, some 14 Susac syndrome patients and 15 multiple sclerosis patients. Summary of the overall study and its limitations: The study acknowledged that relatively few individuals were included in the TCR sequencing and HLA analysis.

This clonotype was counted a single time. The specificity of this receptor is unknown. Per-nucleotide qualities are absent, and no much larger clonotype sits a single base away. A single read is weak support. Trimming at the junction amounts to 3 bases on V and 2 bases on J, and the germline ends lie 11 bases apart. CDR1 and CDR2, per the germline V gene (reference sequence), are DFQATT and SNEGSKA. The CDR3 starts with the cysteine, ends with the phenylalanine, and has 13 residues. Only the CDR3 DNA is retained, 39 bases long and in frame from the first base. Peripheral blood CD8+ and CD4+ T cells from healthy donors, Susac syndrome patients and multiple sclerosis patients were profiled by high-throughput TCR beta sequencing. Healthy donors were included as age- and sex-matched controls. CD8+ TEMRA cells were enriched by FACS, while bulk CD8+ and CD4+ T cells were purified by magnetic negative isolation. Blood was collected in EDTA tubes and processed within 24 hours, with PBMCs isolated through density gradient centrifugation. PBMCs intended for TCR sequencing were cryopreserved in liquid nitrogen and thawed later in a water bath at 37 degrees C. A purity of at least 90% was achieved for sorted or isolated CD4+, CD8+ and CD8+ TEMRA cells.

RNA was extracted using the RNeasy kit, and roughly 0.5 to 1 microgram was reverse transcribed with random hexamers. The immunoSEQ multiplex PCR assay, covering 54 Vbeta and 13 Jbeta segments, was used to amplify TCR beta CDR3 regions. PCR amplification bias was corrected using a synthetic template baseline for primer optimization and computational correction. In the original analysis: Reads were assigned to V, D and J genes according to IMGT and analyzed in immunoSEQ Analyzer, with only productive sequences retained. Clonality was calculated as one minus the Shannon entropy normalized by log2 of the number of productive unique sequences. Public and private clones were assessed among the 100 most prevalent clones of each patient and control. Susac-specific clones were defined as absent from healthy and MS cohorts, 1052 published viral clones and other ImmuneACCESS disease sequences. Starting from the raw public reads, TCRdb applied fastp trimming at Q25, assembled clones with MiXCR and retained in-frame beta chains. Each entry is one CDR3 protein sequence, shown with its most common DNA and genes. The V and J calls shown here were made by TCRdb, not taken from the authors' results. The sample has about 29,000 distinct CDR3 sequences on record, 85% to 95% of them singletons. 0.25% to 0.35% of the sample goes to the ten largest clones.

The chain joins TRBV20-1 to TRBJ2-7; no D gene call is confident. Sequencing was done on a sample of CD8+ T cells from PBMCs. The sequence was obtained from a human donor in good health. Read as DNA, the sequence is TGCAGTGCTAGGAGGACGTCTCCCTACGAGCAGTACTTC. Its coded protein is CSARRTSPYEQYF.